This T cell receptor (beta chain) derives from a study of shared clonotypes between healthy human individuals. The study's findings and limits: A handful of donors showed sharing of about 4.6% of naive CD4 clonotypes. Non-shared clonotypes had lower generation probabilities than clonotypes shared by all four sorted-subset donors.

Notes on this clone: Its target is unknown.

The germline CDR1 and CDR2 sequences are SQVTM and ANQGSEA. The V gene end was trimmed by 6 bases and the J gene end by 5 bases; junction bases not matched to a gene: 3. The length of the CDR3 is 11 residues. The study ran the assay at deep level. Using about 0.2 ug DNA, some 30,000 T cell genomes, the sorted-subset replicate PCRs were run. This table comes from immunoSEQ multiplex PCR, and its TCRdb copy is limited to in-frame clones, with some not included. The sample gives around 1.1 million clones, 60% to 85% of which show up once; more than 0.85% is in the top ten. The chain recombines TRBV29-1 with TRBJ2-7; 8 nucleotides match TRBD1. What was sequenced was memory CD4+ T cells from PBMCs. Indicated subset: CD45RA-negative fraction. The sequence came from a man between 18 and 29 years old in good health. Some clones in this sample may be carry-over from other donors' samples. This chain's CDR3 is CSVMTGDEQYF. The CDR3 DNA sequence: TGCAGCGTGATGACAGGGGACGAGCAGTACTTC.